This T cell receptor beta chain comes out of a study of technical replicates of blood from a handful of donors. TCRdb's copy holds only in-frame clones and misses some; the assay was immunoSEQ multiplex PCR. The data contain about 14,000 clones, around 80% of them seen just once; the ten biggest clones take up about 12%. Losses at the gene ends were 6 bases for V and 2 bases for J; bases not matched to a gene: 6. The germline CDR1 and CDR2 sequences are MNHEY and SVGAGI. The CDR3 is 14 amino acids. This sequence originates from a human donor in good health. The sequenced sample was PBMCs. V usage is TRBV6-5 and J usage is TRBJ2-7, with 8 positions matching TRBD1. CDR3 DNA: TGTGCCAGCAGCCTACAGGGGGATACCTACGAGCAGTACTTC. The encoded protein is CASSLQGDTYEQYF.